One sample yielded the 22 T cell receptor beta chains listed below, sequenced in a study of blood T cell repertoires in COVID-19. Measured with immunoSEQ multiplex PCR; TCRdb has only the in-frame clones, and not every one. The sample includes about 230,000 clones, over 80% seen only once; the top ten take under 3%. Sample: peripheral blood. The receptors were gathered from a woman in her 70s with active or convalescent COVID-19.

The chain is built from TRBV5-1 and TRBJ2-1, with 11 bases identical to TRBD2. This CDR3 has 15 residues. Germline trimming cut 0 bases from V and 6 bases from J; bases unmatched to any gene: 2. In germline, CDR1 is SGHRS, CDR2 YFSETQ. The chain's CDR3 is CASSLELAGANEQFF. Here the CDR3 DNA reads TGCGCCAGCAGCTTGGAACTAGCGGGGGCCAATGAGCAGTTCTTC.

The chain combines TRBV14 with TRBJ1-6; the match to TRBD1 covers 8 bases. Losses at the gene ends were 4 bases for V and 9 bases for J; bases not matched to a gene: 5. Germline V gene lookup returns CDR1 SGHDN and CDR2 FVKESK. This CDR3 has 14 residues. CDR3 amino acids: CASSLRTGSSPLHF. The CDR3, as DNA: TGTGCCAGCAGCCTCCGGACAGGGAGTTCACCCCTCCACTTT.

This clone came up once. The CDR3 DNA reads as TGCGCCAGCAGTGGAGCATACGAGCAGTACTTC. It yields the protein CASSGAYEQYF. The chain combines TRBV5-1 with TRBJ2-7; the D is unclear. Looked up from germline, CDR1 is SGHRS and CDR2 is YFSETQ. This CDR3 is built from 11 residues. V dropped 5 bases and J dropped 4 bases, with 7 bases sitting between them.

J is TRBJ2-7 and V is TRBV29-1; TRBD1 aligns across 7 bases. From germline, CDR1 is SQVTM and CDR2 ANQGSEA. V lost 4 bases to trimming and J lost 4 bases; unmatched junction nucleotides: 4. This CDR3 comprises 12 residues. In nucleotides, the CDR3 is TGCAGCGTTGTTCGACAGGGTTACGAGCAGTACTTC. Amino acid sequence: CSVVRQGYEQYF.

Details on this clone: This may come from a read error, since a much larger clone is one base off. The chain recombines TRBV2 with TRBJ1-1; TRBD1 matches at 9 bases. V lost 6 bases, J lost 3 bases, and 2 bases stayed unmatched. The CDR3 is 13 amino acids. Germline V gene lookup returns CDR1 SNHLY and CDR2 FYNNEI. Here the CDR3 DNA reads TGTGCCAGCAGCTGGACAGGGGACACTGAAGCTTTCTTT. Protein: CASSWTGDTEAFF.

The rearrangement links TRBV12-3 or TRBV12-4 to TRBJ2-5; the D gene is possibly TRBD2 (5 bases). The V end lost 7 bases, the J end lost 1 base, and 10 bases lay between the germline ends. The CDR3 spans 13 residues. CDR3 region: CASTPGFQETQYF. The DNA for the CDR3 is TGTGCCAGCACCCCGGGATTCCAAGAGACCCAGTACTTC.

This clone has a single count. The genes are TRBV9 and TRBJ1-1, with no clear D. Per the germline V gene, CDR1 is SGDLS and CDR2 is YYNGEE. Deletions cut 0 bases from V and 1 base from J, with 7 bases between. The CDR3 sequence is 14 residues long. CDR3 protein: CASSVGGWNTEAFF. The DNA of the CDR3 is TGTGCCAGCAGCGTAGGAGGATGGAACACTGAAGCTTTCTTT.

The chain is built from TRBV10-3 and TRBJ2-1; 11 bases align to TRBD2. V lost 0 bases and J lost 0; bases outside the gene matches: 4. The germline V gene has CDR1 ENHRY and CDR2 SYGVKD. The CDR3 runs to 18 residues. The CDR3: CAISESLTSGNSYNEQFF. CDR3 nucleotide sequence: TGTGCCATCAGTGAGTCTTTGACTAGCGGGAACTCCTACAATGAGCAGTTCTTC.

The rearrangement uses TRBV27 and TRBJ1-5; 8 bases align to TRBD1. The germline gives CDR1 MNHEY, CDR2 SMNVEV (reference sequence). The CDR3 is 14 amino acids. V was pared by 8 bases and J by 1 base, with 4 bases of the junction left unmatched. Here the CDR3 reads CASGRTGSNQPQHF. The CDR3 nucleotides read TGTGCCAGCGGACGGACAGGGAGCAATCAGCCCCAGCATTTT.

The rearrangement links TRBV7-9 to TRBJ2-5; D perhaps matches TRBD1 (5 bases). The CDR3 contains 13 residues. V lost 5 bases and J 4 bases, leaving 11 bases between the germline ends. The germline CDR1 and CDR2 sequences are SEHNR and FQNEAQ (reference sequence). The CDR3 spells CASSPQVGETQYF. In DNA, the CDR3 is TGTGCCAGCAGCCCACAGGTTGGAGAGACCCAGTACTTC. Complete variable domain (other parts from reference TRBV7-9 and TRBJ2-5): DTGVSQNPRHKITKRGQNVTFRCDPISEHNRLYWYRQTLGQGPEFLTYFQNEAQLEKSRLLSDRFSAERPKGSFSTLEIQRTEQGDSAMYLCASSPQVGETQYFGPGTRLLVL.

The chain joins TRBV2 to TRBJ1-2, with no clear D. This CDR3 is built from 14 residues. Trimming stripped 7 bases from V and 0 bases from J, with 12 bases between. CDR1 and CDR2 from the germline V gene are SNHLY and FYNNEI. In nucleotides, the CDR3 is TGTGCCAGCACCGCCACAGAACCTAACTATGGCTACACCTTC. Amino acid sequence: CASTATEPNYGYTF. The variable domain in full, completed from reference TRBV2 and TRBJ1-2, reads EPEVTQTPSHQVTQMGQEVILRCVPISNHLYFYWYRQILGQKVEFLVSFYNNEISEKSEIFDDQFSVERPDGSNFTLKIRSTKLEDSAMYFCASTATEPNYGYTFGSGTRLTVV.

The chain uses TRBV5-1 and TRBJ2-2; D unresolved. V shed 0 bases and J shed 1 base, with 7 bases lying between them. CDR1 is SGHRS, CDR2 YFSETQ, per germline. This CDR3 is built from 15 residues. The CDR3 protein is CASSLEHLNTGELFF. DNA of the CDR3: TGCGCCAGCAGCTTGGAACATTTGAACACCGGGGAGCTGTTTTTT.

This sequence joins TRBV15 and TRBJ1-2, with D possibly being TRBD1 (6 bases). Germline V gene data show CDR1 as LNHNV and CDR2 as YYDKDF (reference sequence). The CDR3 is 15 residues long. V was cut by 1 base and J by 4 bases, with 13 bases left in between. The chain's CDR3 is CATSRGLDSFYGYTF. The CDR3 DNA reads TGTGCCACCAGCAGAGGGTTGGACAGCTTCTATGGCTACACCTTC.

The CDR3 coding sequence is TGTGCCTGGGACAGGGGGCAACATGGGTATGGCTACACCTTC. Protein product: CAWDRGQHGYGYTF. J is TRBJ1-2 and V is TRBV30, with 10 bases fitting TRBD1. The CDR3 is 14 amino acids. CDR1 and CDR2 (germline): GTSNPN, SVGIG (reference sequence). The V and J ends lost 5 bases and 5 bases, in that order; junction bases with no gene match: 8.

This chain joins TRBV7-2 and TRBJ2-3; 11 nucleotides align to TRBD2. The length of the CDR3 is 17 residues. Germline values: CDR1 SGHTA, CDR2 FQGNSA. Trimming cost V 5 bases and J 2 bases; bases outside gene matches: 9. CDR3 region: CASSTLRLAGFTDTQYF. The CDR3 coding sequence is TGTGCCAGCAGCACACTCCGACTAGCGGGGTTCACAGATACGCAGTATTTT.

This clone occurred once. The chain is built from TRBV28 and TRBJ2-5, with D tentatively TRBD1 (6 bases). Germline V gene data show CDR1 as MDHEN and CDR2 as SYDVKM. The CDR3 length is 15 residues. V lost 5 bases, J lost 2 bases, and 15 bases lay in between. The CDR3 nucleotides are TGTGCCAGCAGTCTAGCCCTACAGGGTCAAGAGACCCAGTACTTC. Translated, it gives CASSLALQGQETQYF.

The chain recombines TRBV6-5 with TRBJ1-1, with a tentative D call TRBD1 (6 bases). Germline values: CDR1 MNHEY, CDR2 SVGAGI. Deletions cut 8 bases from V and 4 bases from J, with 14 bases between. This CDR3 has 13 residues. CDR3 bases: TGTGCCAGCGGTACAGGGTTGGGCACTGAAGCTTTCTTT. As protein: CASGTGLGTEAFF.

The chain combines TRBV10-3 with TRBJ2-2; D unclear. Trimming left V 4 bases short and J 1 base short, with 10 bases between. Per germline, CDR1 ENHRY and CDR2 SYGVKD. The length of the CDR3 is 15 residues. CDR3: CAISAMAVNTGELFF. The CDR3 DNA reads as TGTGCCATCAGTGCGATGGCAGTGAACACCGGGGAGCTGTTTTTT.

This CDR3 reads CSASKGQRDQPQHF. The CDR3, as DNA: TGCAGTGCTAGTAAGGGACAGAGAGATCAGCCCCAGCATTTT. The V call is TRBV20-1, the J call TRBJ1-5; the match to TRBD1 covers 7 bases. Trimming took 3 bases from V and 5 from J; bases not matched to a gene: 7. Germline V gene data show CDR1 as DFQATT and CDR2 as SNEGSKA (reference sequence). This CDR3 region has 14 residues.

This clone was recorded once. The chain employs TRBV2 and TRBJ2-3, with unresolved D. V lost 4 bases to trimming and J lost 6 bases, with 5 bases between them. In germline, CDR1 is SNHLY, CDR2 FYNNEI. This CDR3 contains 11 residues. DNA for the CDR3: TGTGCCAGCAGTGTTATGGATACGCAGTATTTT. It is translated as CASSVMDTQYF.

This chain uses TRBV7-2 with TRBJ1-2; 7 positions agree with TRBD1. In germline, CDR1 is SGHTA, CDR2 FQGNSA. The CDR3 has 16 amino acids. V was clipped by 5 bases and J by 4 bases; unmatched bases: 13. The CDR3 DNA sequence: TGTGCCAGCAGCCCCACTCCCGACAGGGAACTCTATGGCTACACCTTC. Encoded protein: CASSPTPDRELYGYTF.

The table lists this clone with a few counts. This rearrangement joins TRBV19 to TRBJ2-1; TRBD2 matches 8 bases. The ends lost 6 bases at V and 2 bases at J; junction bases unmatched: 3. The CDR3 loop spans 14 amino acids. Germline V lookup: CDR1 LNHDA, CDR2 SQIVND (reference sequence). The CDR3 coding sequence is TGTGCCAGTAGGCGGGAGGACACCTACAATGAGCAGTTCTTC. It codes for CASRREDTYNEQFF.